Each of the 9 T cell receptor beta chains below was sequenced from the same sample in a study of control samples from healthy donors and cancer patients. TCRdb's copy holds only in-frame clones and misses some; the assay was immunoSEQ multiplex PCR. Of about 150,000 clones listed, 93% are singletons. Sequencing was carried out using blood. These receptors all stem from a man aged 45-65 years in good health.

V and J are TRBV10-3 and TRBJ2-7; 9 bases agree with TRBD2. Looked up from germline, CDR1 is ENHRY and CDR2 is SYGVKD. The CDR3 runs to 15 residues. Losses at the gene ends were 5 bases for V and 6 bases for J; bases not matched to a gene: 11. The CDR3 spells CAISSLTSGNSEQYF. CDR3 DNA sequence: TGTGCCATCAGTTCTTTGACTAGCGGTAATTCCGAGCAGTACTTC.

The chain has TRBV6-5 and TRBJ1-5; maybe TRBD1 (5 bases). V shed 6 bases and J shed 9 bases, with 9 bases lying between them. The germline V gene encodes CDR1 MNHEY and CDR2 SVGAGI. This CDR3 spans 11 amino acids. Here the CDR3 reads CASSLGGPQHF. The CDR3 region has the DNA TGTGCCAGCAGCCTGGGGGGGCCCCAGCATTTT.

V gene TRBV5-1 combines with J gene TRBJ2-5, with D possibly TRBD1 on 6 matching bases. Trimming left V 1 base short and J 5 bases short, with 15 bases between. Per germline, CDR1 SGHRS and CDR2 YFSETQ. The CDR3 has 15 residues. The CDR3 nucleotides read TGCGCCAGCAGCTTGCGGGACACCTCCGGGGAGACCCAGTACTTC. Its protein is CASSLRDTSGETQYF.

This clone was counted only a few times. The V call is TRBV11-2, the J call TRBJ2-5; the D is unclear. Trimming pared 0 bases from V and 1 base from J, leaving 18 bases between. The V gene's germline CDR1 is SGHAT and CDR2 FQNNGV. This CDR3 region has 18 residues. The CDR3 loop is CASSLDDVPGWVQETQYF. The CDR3 DNA follows: TGTGCCAGCAGCTTAGATGATGTTCCAGGTTGGGTCCAAGAGACCCAGTACTTC.

The chain joins TRBV5-1 to TRBJ1-2, with TRBD1 matching over 8 bases. This CDR3 has 15 amino acids. The V segment lost 3 bases and the J segment 4 bases; nucleotides outside the gene matches: 8. The germline CDR1 and CDR2 sequences are SGHRS and YFSETQ. For the CDR3, the DNA is TGCGCCAGCAGCTCGGAGGACAGGGCGGTCTATGGCTACACCTTC. This encodes CASSSEDRAVYGYTF.

This rearrangement joins TRBV5-1 to TRBJ1-6; 10 bases fit TRBD1. Per germline, CDR1 SGHRS and CDR2 YFSETQ. V lost 3 bases, J lost 7 bases, and 7 bases stayed unmatched. The CDR3 has 16 residues. For the CDR3, the DNA is TGCGCCAGCAGCTCCTCGACAGGGGGCAAAAATTCACCCCTCCACTTT. Translation gives CASSSSTGGKNSPLHF.

This sequence joins TRBV2 and TRBJ2-1; perhaps TRBD1 as D (5 bases). The CDR3 spans 14 residues. The germline V and J ends were trimmed by 10 bases and 2 bases, with 15 bases remaining between them. CDR1 and CDR2 from the germline V gene are SNHLY and FYNNEI. The CDR3 protein is CATQIRAAYNEQFF. In DNA form, the CDR3 reads TGTGCCACCCAGATCAGGGCAGCCTACAATGAGCAGTTCTTC.

The V call is TRBV18, the J call TRBJ2-3, with D possibly matching TRBD2 (5 bases). The CDR3 spans 15 residues. Trimming removed 3 bases from V and 2 bases from J, with 12 bases in between. Germline lookup yields CDR1 KGHSH and CDR2 LQKENI. The CDR3 DNA follows: TGTGCCAGCTCACCCGGACTCGGTTCCACAGATACGCAGTATTTT. It is translated as CASSPGLGSTDTQYF.

The chain is built from TRBV12-2 and TRBJ2-1. TRBV12-2 corresponds to a pseudogene. The CDR3 extends over 10 amino acids. CDR3 sequence reads: CSFWVREQFF. The CDR3 bases are TGTTCATTCTGGGTTAGGGAGCAGTTCTTC.